One and the same sample provided the 23 T cell receptor beta chains below, sequenced in a study of neoadjuvant anti-PD-1 for oral cavity cancer. TCRdb keeps only in-frame clones here, not all; method: immunoSEQ multiplex PCR. The data contain tens of thousands of clones, approximately 79% of them singletons. Sample: PBMCs, taken before nivolumab (anti-PD-1) treatment. The receptors shown here come from a person between 35 and 79 years old with oral cavity squamous cell carcinoma.

The V gene is TRBV25-1, the J gene TRBJ1-1; 9 positions match TRBD1. The CDR3 extends over 13 amino acids. Germline V lookup: CDR1 MGHDK, CDR2 SYGVNS. The junction had 7 bases not matched to a gene; V was cut back by 6 bases and J by 8 bases. CDR3 loop: CASSQDRGFEAFF. As DNA, the CDR3 is TGTGCCAGCAGCCAGGACAGGGGATTCGAAGCTTTCTTT.

The chain carries TRBV2 and TRBJ1-4; D ambiguous. V was cut by 7 bases and J by 0 bases, with 12 bases left in between. The CDR3 has 15 amino acids. CDR1 is SNHLY and CDR2 is FYNNEI in the germline V gene. This chain's CDR3 is CASTGTLSTNEKLFF. The DNA for the CDR3 is TGTGCCAGCACTGGCACGCTTTCAACTAATGAAAAACTGTTTTTT.

The chain has TRBV30 and TRBJ2-7, with 10 bases lining up with TRBD2. Trimming cost V 0 bases and J 7 bases; bases outside gene matches: 12. This CDR3 contains 16 residues. Germline-derived CDR1 and CDR2 are GTSNPN and SVGIG (reference sequence). The chain's CDR3 is CAWSVLGQREGREQYF. CDR3 DNA sequence: TGTGCCTGGAGTGTACTGGGGCAGCGGGAGGGACGGGAGCAGTACTTC.

This rearrangement joins TRBV27 to TRBJ2-6; perhaps TRBD1 as D (5 bases). Trimming left V 8 bases short and J 0 bases short, with 14 bases between. Germline CDR1 reads MNHEY; CDR2 reads SMNVEV (reference sequence). This CDR3 spans 16 amino acids. CDR3 sequence (DNA): TGTGCCAGCCGAGGACACGGCCGCTCTGGGGCCAACGTCCTGACTTTC. Amino acids: CASRGHGRSGANVLTF.

The rearrangement joins TRBV28 to TRBJ1-6; 8 nucleotides match TRBD1. This CDR3 comprises 15 residues. The V gene end was trimmed by 4 bases and the J gene end by 10 bases; junction bases not matched to a gene: 9. Germline V lookup: CDR1 MDHEN, CDR2 SYDVKM. For the CDR3, the DNA is TGTGCCAGCAGTTCACTGACAGGGGTAGGGTCACCCCTCCACTTT. This codes for CASSSLTGVGSPLHF.

V usage is TRBV5-6 and J usage is TRBJ2-5, with a weak D call TRBD1 (6 bases). CDR3 length equals 14 residues. Trimming shortened V by 3 bases and J by 1 base, and 10 bases separated the two germline ends. The germline CDR1 and CDR2 sequences are SGHDT and YYEEEE. CDR3 sequence (DNA): TGTGCCAGCAGCTCAGGGGCTACCCAAGAGACCCAGTACTTC. This encodes CASSSGATQETQYF.

This clone was counted a few times. The V gene is TRBV7-2, the J gene TRBJ1-1; D not resolved. V was trimmed by 5 bases and J by 6 bases, leaving 13 bases between them. CDR1 and CDR2 from the germline V gene are SGHTA and FQGNSA. CDR3 length: 13 residues. The chain's CDR3 is CASSDPQAAEAFF. In DNA, the CDR3 is TGTGCCAGCAGCGACCCTCAGGCGGCTGAAGCTTTCTTT.

V gene TRBV19 combines with J gene TRBJ2-6, with D perhaps matching TRBD2 (6 bases). Trimming took off 6 bases at V and 1 base at J, with 7 bases between the two ends. This CDR3 spans 14 amino acids. In germline, CDR1 is LNHDA, CDR2 SQIVND (reference sequence). The CDR3 region has the DNA TGTGCCAGTAGCGGGGGATCTGGGGCCAACGTCCTGACTTTC. Translating it yields CASSGGSGANVLTF.

The V call is TRBV7-9, the J call TRBJ1-1; D call uncertain. Germline V gene sequence: CDR1 SEHNR, CDR2 FQNEAQ (reference sequence). CDR3 length equals 13 residues. Trimming shortened V by 5 bases and J by 6 bases, and 13 bases separated the two germline ends. This CDR3 is CASSLVVYPEAFF. The CDR3 DNA follows: TGTGCCAGCAGCCTGGTCGTCTACCCTGAAGCTTTCTTT.

The genes are TRBV25-1 and TRBJ1-1; D perhaps matches TRBD1 (5 bases). This CDR3 is 13 amino acids long. Germline-derived CDR1 and CDR2 are MGHDK and SYGVNS. V lost 5 bases and J 4 bases, leaving 11 bases between the germline ends. The CDR3 reads CASSRGGFTEAFF. In DNA form, the CDR3 reads TGTGCCAGCAGTCGCGGGGGATTCACTGAAGCTTTCTTT.

This clone has only a few counts. The V call is TRBV7-2, the J call TRBJ2-2; 11 bases line up with TRBD2. Germline CDR1 reads SGHTA; CDR2 reads FQGNSA. Unmatched junction bases numbered 4, after V lost 5 bases and J lost 5 bases. CDR3 length: 15 amino acids. CDR3 nucleotide sequence: TGTGCCAGCAGCCTAAGACTAGCGGGGACCGGGGAGCTGTTTTTT. Translating it yields CASSLRLAGTGELFF.

The chain links TRBV11-3 to TRBJ2-3; D is ambiguous. CDR1 and CDR2 (germline): SGHNT, YENEEA. The V end lost 6 bases, the J end lost 4 bases, and 14 bases lay between the germline ends. The CDR3 is 14 amino acids. The CDR3 nucleotides are TGTGCCAGCAGTCAAGTGGGCGGTTCAGATACGCAGTATTTT. Amino acid sequence: CASSQVGGSDTQYF.

The chain joins TRBV10-1 to TRBJ2-2, with D tentatively TRBD1 or TRBD2 (5 bases each). In germline, CDR1 is WNHNN, CDR2 SYGVQD (reference sequence). V was pared by 5 bases and J by 4 bases, with 8 bases between. CDR3 length equals 13 residues. CDR3 nucleotides: TGCGCCAGCAGTAATGGGGGCACCGGGGAGCTGTTTTTT. It yields the protein CASSNGGTGELFF.

This sequence joins TRBV6-5 and TRBJ1-1, with 7 bases aligning to TRBD1. Germline assignment: CDR1 MNHEY and CDR2 SVGAGI. J gave up 4 bases and V 4 bases, and 6 bases lay outside the gene matches. The CDR3 runs 14 residues. DNA of the CDR3: TGTGCCAGCAGTTCGCCACAGGGGTTCACTGAAGCTTTCTTT. Translated: CASSSPQGFTEAFF.

The genes are TRBV4-2 and TRBJ2-7; no firm D call. V gave up 3 bases and J gave up 6 bases, with 15 bases separating them. The CDR3 length is 14 residues. Per germline, CDR1 LGHNA and CDR2 YNFKEQ. CDR3 DNA: TGTGCCAGCAGCCAGTTAGGTGGGGAAGCCGAGCAGTACTTC. Residues: CASSQLGGEAEQYF.

The genes are TRBV23-1 and TRBJ2-5; possible D gene TRBD2, 5 bases. TRBV23-1 is known as an ORF, though its function is uncertain. The CDR3 totals 11 residues. V dropped 4 bases and J dropped 5 bases, with 5 bases sitting between them. CDR3 nucleotide sequence: TGCGCCAGCAGTCCGGGGGAGACCCAGTACTTC. It yields the protein CASSPGETQYF.

The gene calls are TRBV19 and TRBJ2-7; D perhaps matches TRBD2 (5 bases). The CDR3 length is 13 residues. In germline, CDR1 is LNHDA, CDR2 SQIVND (reference sequence). V lost 5 bases and J lost 9, with 17 bases in between. The DNA for the CDR3 is TGTGCCAGTAGTCCCGGGATGTCCTGGAGGCAGTACTTC. Translated: CASSPGMSWRQYF.

The gene calls are TRBV5-1 and TRBJ2-2; D is perhaps TRBD2 (5 bases). Germline CDR1 and CDR2: SGHRS and YFSETQ. Trimming pared 4 bases from V and 5 bases from J, leaving 12 bases between. The CDR3 is made up of 14 amino acids. The CDR3 spells CASSSLAHTGELFF. The CDR3 DNA reads TGCGCCAGCAGCAGCTTAGCGCATACCGGGGAGCTGTTTTTT.

The chain is built from TRBV5-1 and TRBJ1-4, with D perhaps TRBD1 (5 bases). The germline V gene encodes CDR1 SGHRS and CDR2 YFSETQ. The CDR3 is 14 residues long. V lost 1 base and J 7 bases, leaving 11 bases between the germline ends. CDR3 region: CASSLTSGSEKLFF. CDR3 sequence (DNA): TGCGCCAGCAGCTTGACGTCAGGGAGTGAAAAACTGTTTTTT.

As DNA, the CDR3 is TGTGCCAGCACCTTAATGGCGGGTAGTAGCACAGATACGCAGTATTTT. Protein: CASTLMAGSSTDTQYF. The chain carries TRBV6-6 and TRBJ2-3; possibly TRBD2 for D (5 bases). Trimming removed 7 bases from V and 0 bases from J, with 17 bases in between. Looked up from germline, CDR1 is MNHNY and CDR2 is SVGAGI (reference sequence). This CDR3 is built from 16 residues.

This rearrangement joins TRBV5-1 to TRBJ2-1; maybe TRBD2 (6 bases). V lost 4 bases, J lost 3 bases, and 26 bases lay in between. Looked up from germline, CDR1 is SGHRS and CDR2 is YFSETQ. The CDR3 has 19 residues. The CDR3 DNA follows: TGCGCCAGCAGCCCCCAAGTGGTAGCGGCCCCCGGAAGCTACAATGAGCAGTTCTTC. Translated, it gives CASSPQVVAAPGSYNEQFF.

The chain uses TRBV6-4 and TRBJ1-1, with D uncertain. This CDR3 comprises 13 residues. The V gene lost 2 bases and the J gene lost 8 bases, with 12 bases spanning the gap. CDR1 is MRHNA and CDR2 is SNTAGT in the germline V gene. The CDR3 loop reads CASSDPIGGEAFF. For the CDR3, the DNA is TGTGCCAGCAGTGACCCCATAGGCGGAGAAGCTTTCTTT.

The chain couples TRBV5-1 to TRBJ1-1; D unclear. Trimming took 4 bases from V and 1 from J, leaving 11 bases between them. This CDR3 comprises 14 residues. The germline V gene has CDR1 SGHRS and CDR2 YFSETQ. This CDR3 is CASSPSRGNTEAFF. Written as DNA, the CDR3 is TGCGCCAGCAGCCCTTCCCGGGGGAACACTGAAGCTTTCTTT.